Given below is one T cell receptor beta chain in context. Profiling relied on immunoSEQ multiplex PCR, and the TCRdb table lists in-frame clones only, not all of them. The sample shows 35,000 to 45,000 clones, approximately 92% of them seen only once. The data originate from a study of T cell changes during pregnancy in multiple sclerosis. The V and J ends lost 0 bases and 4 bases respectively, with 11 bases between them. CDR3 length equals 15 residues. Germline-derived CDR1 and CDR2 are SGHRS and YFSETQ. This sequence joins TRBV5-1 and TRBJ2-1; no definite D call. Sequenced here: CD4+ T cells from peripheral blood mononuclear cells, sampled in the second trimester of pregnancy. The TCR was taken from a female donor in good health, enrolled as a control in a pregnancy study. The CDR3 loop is CASSLASGEYNEQFF. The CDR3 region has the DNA TGCGCCAGCAGCTTGGCCAGTGGAGAATACAATGAGCAGTTCTTC.